Each of the 14 T cell receptor beta chains below was sequenced from the same sample in a study of shared clonotypes between healthy human individuals. The method was immunoSEQ multiplex PCR; TCRdb's version includes in-frame clones alone and lacks a portion of them. The sample shows roughly 1 million clones, about 77% of them seen only once. Sequences were obtained from memory CD4+ T cells sorted from blood. Subset specified: CD45RA-negative fraction. The receptors stem from a man aged 18 to 30 in good health.

V usage is TRBV28 and J usage is TRBJ2-7; D is undetermined. The V end lost 3 bases, the J end lost 1 base, and 4 bases lay between the germline ends. This CDR3 spans 12 amino acids. Per the germline V gene, CDR1 is MDHEN and CDR2 is SYDVKM. Here the CDR3 reads CASSFRSYEQYF. Here the CDR3 DNA reads TGTGCCAGCAGTTTTCGGTCCTACGAGCAGTACTTC.

V gene TRBV11-2 combines with J gene TRBJ2-1; TRBD2 might be the D (6 bases). The CDR3 runs to 16 residues. Germline CDR1 SGHAT, CDR2 FQNNGV. V was pared by 4 bases and J by 2 bases, with 15 bases between. The CDR3 is CASSSAGGGTYNEQFF. The CDR3 DNA follows: TGTGCCAGCAGCTCAGCGGGCGGAGGCACCTACAATGAGCAGTTCTTC.

The V gene is TRBV10-3, the J gene TRBJ2-7; perhaps TRBD2 as D (6 bases). Trimming cost V 11 bases and J 0 bases, with 20 bases left between them. Germline-derived CDR1 and CDR2 are ENHRY and SYGVKD. The CDR3 extends over 15 amino acids. CDR3 amino acids: CAARQAGPRSYEQYF. The CDR3 nucleotides read TGTGCCGCCCGCCAGGCGGGGCCCCGCTCCTACGAGCAGTACTTC.

J is TRBJ1-1 and V is TRBV6-5; 9 bases fit TRBD1. This CDR3 comprises 15 residues. CDR1 is MNHEY, CDR2 SVGAGI, per germline. Unmatched junction bases numbered 10, after V lost 4 bases and J lost 7 bases. The CDR3 region is CASSSRGQGRGEAFF. DNA for the CDR3: TGTGCCAGCAGTTCCAGAGGACAGGGGCGAGGTGAAGCTTTCTTT.

The rearrangement joins TRBV4-1 to TRBJ2-7; 7 bases match TRBD1. The CDR3 extends over 15 amino acids. V dropped 1 base and J dropped 3; count of bases not matched to a gene: 6. Germline CDR1 reads MGHRA; CDR2 reads YSYEKL. CDR3 sequence: CASSQGGGSIYEQYF. CDR3 DNA sequence: TGCGCCAGCAGCCAAGGAGGGGGCAGTATCTACGAGCAGTACTTC.

This rearrangement joins TRBV5-5 to TRBJ1-5; D call uncertain. The CDR3 runs to 16 residues. CDR1 is SGHKS, CDR2 YYEKEE, per germline (reference sequence). V was clipped by 1 base and J by 0 bases, with 11 bases between them. The CDR3 is CASSLMGGYSNQPQHF. CDR3 in DNA: TGTGCCAGCAGCTTGATGGGCGGGTATAGCAATCAGCCCCAGCATTTT. The entire variable domain, with the rest obtained from reference TRBV5-5 and TRBJ1-5, is as follows: DAGVTQSPTHLIKTRGQQVTLRCSPISGHKSVSWYQQVLGQGPQFIFQYYEKEERGRGNFPDRFSARQFPNYSSELNVNALLLGDSALYLCASSLMGGYSNQPQHFGDGTRLSIL.

The chain carries TRBV7-8 and TRBJ2-7, with 10 positions matching TRBD1. After removal of 0 bases from V and 5 bases from J, the junction contained 7 bases not matched to a gene. Per the germline V gene, CDR1 is SGHVS and CDR2 is FQNEAQ. There are 16 residues in the CDR3. CDR3 amino acids: CASSLAPGQGKDEQYF. The DNA of the CDR3 is TGTGCCAGCAGCTTAGCTCCGGGACAGGGGAAGGACGAGCAGTACTTC.

There are a few counts of this clone. This rearrangement joins TRBV6-6 to TRBJ1-2; no firm D call. Germline V gene sequence: CDR1 MNHNY, CDR2 SVGAGI (reference sequence). CDR3 length: 14 amino acids. The V and J ends lost 7 bases and 0 bases respectively, with 12 bases between them. The DNA of the CDR3 is TGTGCCAGCACCCACTTCGGTCCTAACTATGGCTACACCTTC. Translation gives CASTHFGPNYGYTF.

As to this clone: Other DNA sequences within the sample encode an identical CDR3. The chain couples TRBV2 to TRBJ1-4; no clear D. With 8 bases removed from V and 6 bases from J, the gap between germline ends came to 10 bases. CDR1 SNHLY and CDR2 FYNNEI come from the germline V gene. The CDR3 contains 12 residues. The CDR3 protein is CASRGRDEKLFF. DNA of the CDR3: TGTGCCAGCCGAGGGCGTGATGAAAAACTGTTTTTT.

This clone was detected once. J is TRBJ2-3 and V is TRBV10-3; 9 bases match TRBD2. Trimming removed 10 bases from V and 2 bases from J; junction bases left unmatched: 7. The germline V gene has CDR1 ENHRY and CDR2 SYGVKD. This CDR3 contains 14 residues. CDR3 coding DNA: TGTGCCACCAGGGCGGGAGGGGTCACAGATACGCAGTATTTT. Amino acids: CATRAGGVTDTQYF.

This clone was seen just once. V and J are TRBV28 and TRBJ2-5; 9 bases agree with TRBD1. CDR1 is MDHEN and CDR2 is SYDVKM in the germline V gene. The V segment lost 6 bases and the J segment 4 bases; nucleotides outside the gene matches: 12. This CDR3 comprises 16 residues. The CDR3 sequence is CASSPSRDRARETQYF. The CDR3 DNA reads TGTGCCAGCAGCCCCAGCCGGGACAGGGCGCGAGAGACCCAGTACTTC.

The gene calls are TRBV15 and TRBJ2-7; 7 bases map to TRBD1. The junction had 2 bases not matched to a gene; V was cut back by 0 bases and J by 0 bases. The CDR3 has 15 amino acids. The V gene's germline CDR1 is LNHNV and CDR2 YYDKDF (reference sequence). CDR3 DNA sequence: TGTGCCACCAGCAGAGAGACAGGGAGCTCCTACGAGCAGTACTTC. Translating gives CATSRETGSSYEQYF.

This chain joins TRBV19 and TRBJ1-6; a possible D gene is TRBD1 (5 bases). Germline V gene sequence: CDR1 LNHDA, CDR2 SQIVND (reference sequence). The germline V and J ends were trimmed by 4 bases and 4 bases, with 14 bases remaining between them. This CDR3 region has 16 residues. CDR3 sequence reads: CASSRAGTAYNSPLHF. Here the CDR3 DNA reads TGTGCCAGTAGTAGGGCCGGGACGGCATATAATTCACCCCTCCACTTT.

This chain links TRBV29-1 with TRBJ1-2, with D maybe TRBD1 (6 bases). The V gene's germline CDR1 is SQVTM and CDR2 ANQGSEA. The length of the CDR3 is 13 residues. The CDR3 DNA reads TGCACCGTGGGGGCAGGTCTTAACTATGGCTACACCTTC. Encoded protein: CTVGAGLNYGYTF.